The rows below give T cell receptor beta chains drawn from one sample of a study of graft-versus-host responses after intestinal transplantation. Profiling relied on immunoSEQ multiplex PCR, and the TCRdb table lists in-frame clones only, not all of them. The sample yields about 93,000 clones, 85% to 95% seen once. No antigen is known for these receptors. The specimen comprised unstimulated CD8+ T cells sorted from spleen or lymph node cells, sampled before intestinal transplant. Receptor source: a human donor who received an intestinal transplant. The CDR3 runs from the conserved cysteine through the conserved F or W. A D gene is named only where the DNA matches it firmly. Only some rows state a clone size, as once, few, many or a class for expanded clones.

J gene: TRBJ1-1
D gene: .
CDR3 length: 15
clone size: .
V gene: TRBV27
CDR3 DNA: TGTGCCAGCAGGCCCGGAGCGGATCCGAACACTGAAGCTTTCTTT
CDR3 protein: CASRPGADPNTEAFF

J gene: TRBJ2-3
D gene: TRBD1
CDR3 length: 18
clone size: .
V gene: TRBV28
CDR3 DNA: TGTGCCAGCAGTATCCGGACAGGGGGTTACCCTGTCTCAGATACGCAGTATTTT
CDR3 protein: CASSIRTGGYPVSDTQYF

J gene: TRBJ2-7
D gene: .
CDR3 length: 12
clone size: .
V gene: TRBV30
CDR3 DNA: TGTGCCTACTCGCCACTGAGCTACGAGCAGTACTTC
CDR3 protein: CAYSPLSYEQYF

J gene: TRBJ2-3
D gene: .
CDR3 length: 13
clone size: .
V gene: TRBV7-9
CDR3 DNA: TGTGCCAGCAGCTTAGGAATTACTGATACGCAGTATTTT
CDR3 protein: CASSLGITDTQYF

J gene: TRBJ1-1
D gene: .
CDR3 length: 16
clone size: .
V gene: TRBV10-3
CDR3 DNA: TGTGCCATCAGTGATGTTGGGGGAGGAACGAACACTGAAGCTTTCTTT
CDR3 protein: CAISDVGGGTNTEAFF

J gene: TRBJ1-3
D gene: .
CDR3 length: 14
clone size: .
V gene: TRBV30
CDR3 DNA: TGTGCCTGGAGTCCTGGGACATCTGGAAACACCATATATTTT
CDR3 protein: CAWSPGTSGNTIYF

J gene: TRBJ2-7
D gene: .
CDR3 length: 14
clone size: .
V gene: TRBV5-4
CDR3 DNA: TGTGCCAGCAGCTTAAGCGCGTCAAGCTACGAGCAGTACTTC
CDR3 protein: CASSLSASSYEQYF

J gene: TRBJ2-3
D gene: .
CDR3 length: 13
clone size: .
V gene: TRBV7-9
CDR3 DNA: TGTGCCAGCAGCCCCGTTACTTTTGATACGCAGTATTTT
CDR3 protein: CASSPVTFDTQYF

J gene: TRBJ2-7
D gene: TRBD1
CDR3 length: 15
clone size: .
V gene: TRBV19
CDR3 DNA: TGTGCCAGTAGTATGGGGACAGGGAAGCGGTACGAGCAGTACTTC
CDR3 protein: CASSMGTGKRYEQYF

J gene: TRBJ1-3
D gene: .
CDR3 length: 17
clone size: once
V gene: TRBV30
CDR3 DNA: TGTGCCTGGAGTGTACTGGGAGGGCCGAGCTCTGGAAACACCATATATTTT
CDR3 protein: CAWSVLGGPSSGNTIYF

J gene: TRBJ1-2
D gene: TRBD1
CDR3 length: 18
clone size: .
V gene: TRBV27
CDR3 DNA: TGTGCCAGCAGGGGGCCGGGACAGCAACACCGGGGCGGCTATGGCTACACCTTC
CDR3 protein: CASRGPGQQHRGGYGYTF

J gene: TRBJ2-1
D gene: TRBD1
CDR3 length: 15
clone size: .
V gene: TRBV6-5
CDR3 DNA: TGTGCCAGCAGTACTACAGGGGGCTCCTACAATGAGCAGTTCTTC
CDR3 protein: CASSTTGGSYNEQFF

J gene: TRBJ2-7
D gene: .
CDR3 length: 13
clone size: .
V gene: TRBV5-4
CDR3 DNA: TGTGCCAGCAGCTTGGGTCTGGCGGGGGAGCAGTACTTC
CDR3 protein: CASSLGLAGEQYF

J gene: TRBJ1-3
D gene: .
CDR3 length: 15
clone size: .
V gene: TRBV7-6
CDR3 DNA: TGTGCCAGCAGCCAAGAGGCCGAATCTGGAAACACCATATATTTT
CDR3 protein: CASSQEAESGNTIYF

J gene: TRBJ2-1
D gene: TRBD1
CDR3 length: 14
clone size: .
V gene: TRBV4-1
CDR3 DNA: TGCGCCAGCAGCCCCACAGGGGGCTACAATGAGCAGTTCTTC
CDR3 protein: CASSPTGGYNEQFF

J gene: TRBJ2-7
D gene: TRBD1
CDR3 length: 13
clone size: .
V gene: TRBV5-1
CDR3 DNA: TGCGCCAGCCGTGGGACAGGCCCTGGCGAGCAGTACTTC
CDR3 protein: CASRGTGPGEQYF

J gene: TRBJ2-3
D gene: .
CDR3 length: 14
clone size: .
V gene: TRBV4-2
CDR3 DNA: TGTGCCAGCAGCGAGCCAGGGGCGGAGGATACGCAGTATTTT
CDR3 protein: CASSEPGAEDTQYF

J gene: TRBJ2-7
D gene: TRBD2
CDR3 length: 15
clone size: .
V gene: TRBV4-1
CDR3 DNA: TGCGCCAGCAGCGATTCCGGGACTAGCGGCTACGAGCAGTACTTC
CDR3 protein: CASSDSGTSGYEQYF

J gene: TRBJ2-2
D gene: TRBD2
CDR3 length: 14
clone size: once
V gene: TRBV5-6
CDR3 DNA: TGTGCCAGCAGCTCTAGCGGGAACACCGGGGAGCTGTTTTTT
CDR3 protein: CASSSSGNTGELFF

J gene: TRBJ1-1
D gene: TRBD1
CDR3 length: 18
clone size: .
V gene: TRBV5-1
CDR3 DNA: TGCGCCAGCAGCTTGGCAGGGACAGGGCGGAGGTTGAACACTGAAGCTTTCTTT
CDR3 protein: CASSLAGTGRRLNTEAFF

J gene: TRBJ1-1
D gene: TRBD1
CDR3 length: 13
clone size: .
V gene: TRBV2
CDR3 DNA: TGTGCCAGCAGTGACTTTAGGGGGCAGGTAGCTTTCTTT
CDR3 protein: CASSDFRGQVAFF

J gene: TRBJ2-7
D gene: .
CDR3 length: 12
clone size: .
V gene: TRBV7-9
CDR3 DNA: TGTGCCAGCAGCCTACAGATCTACGAGCAGTACTTC
CDR3 protein: CASSLQIYEQYF